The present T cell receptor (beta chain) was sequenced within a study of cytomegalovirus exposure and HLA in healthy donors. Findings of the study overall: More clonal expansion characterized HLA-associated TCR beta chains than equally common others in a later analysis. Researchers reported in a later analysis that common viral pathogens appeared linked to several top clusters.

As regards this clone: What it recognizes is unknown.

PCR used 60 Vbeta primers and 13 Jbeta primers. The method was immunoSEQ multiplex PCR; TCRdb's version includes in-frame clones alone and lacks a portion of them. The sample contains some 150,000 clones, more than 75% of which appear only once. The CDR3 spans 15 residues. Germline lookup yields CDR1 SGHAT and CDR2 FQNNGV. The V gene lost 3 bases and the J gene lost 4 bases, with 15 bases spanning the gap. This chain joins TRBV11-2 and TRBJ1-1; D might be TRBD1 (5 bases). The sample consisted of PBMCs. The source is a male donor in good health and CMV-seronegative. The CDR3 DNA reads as TGTGCCAGCAGCTTCGCCATGGGGGGTTCCACTGAAGCTTTCTTT. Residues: CASSFAMGGSTEAFF.